These 22 T cell receptor beta chains share one sample of origin, sequenced in a study of T-cell memory formation after mild COVID-19. TCRdb processed the 5' RACE reads anew with MiXCR; each CDR3 protein has one entry. The sample holds 550,000 to 650,000 distinct CDR3 sequences, approximately 15% seen once. The material sequenced was PBMCs or a T cell subset sorted from them (not recorded which). The source of these receptors is an adult woman who had mild COVID-19 (a few samples of this study predate the infection). Cell type and time point are not known.

V gene TRBV10-3 combines with J gene TRBJ2-7, with 12 nucleotides matching TRBD1. The V gene end was trimmed by 3 bases and the J gene end by 4 bases; junction bases not matched to a gene: 4. The CDR3 length is 15 residues. Germline CDR1 and CDR2: ENHRY and SYGVKD. CDR3 in DNA: TGTGCCATCAGTGACCGGGGACAGGGGGCGTACGAGCAGTACTTC. The encoded protein is CAISDRGQGAYEQYF.

This clonotype turned up a few times. The CDR3 here is CASSGQGNTIYF. CDR3 nucleotide sequence: TGTGCCAGCAGCGGACAGGGAAACACCATATATTTT. V is TRBV14 and J is TRBJ1-3, with TRBD1 as a possible D gene (6 bases). The germline V gene has CDR1 SGHDN and CDR2 FVKESK. The CDR3 runs to 12 residues. V gave up 5 bases and J gave up 4 bases, with 6 bases separating them.

This clonotype was detected many times. This chain connects TRBV7-2 to TRBJ2-6, with 7 bases fitting TRBD1. After removal of 2 bases from V and 3 bases from J, the junction contained 10 bases not matched to a gene. Germline values: CDR1 SGHTA, CDR2 FQGNSA. CDR3 length: 18 residues. The CDR3 reads CASSLTIQQGSGANVLTF. The DNA for the CDR3 is TGTGCCAGCAGCTTAACGATTCAACAGGGGAGTGGGGCCAACGTCCTGACTTTC.

This clonotype appeared a few times. The V and J genes are TRBV12-3 or TRBV12-4 and TRBJ2-5, with 7 positions matching TRBD1. The V and J ends lost 6 bases and 2 bases, in that order; junction bases with no gene match: 3. The CDR3 runs 13 residues. The CDR3 DNA follows: TGTGCCAGCAGATCGACAGGGCAAGAGACCCAGTACTTC. Its protein is CASRSTGQETQYF.

J is TRBJ1-1 and V is TRBV27; D might be TRBD1 (6 bases). Germline values: CDR1 MNHEY, CDR2 SMNVEV (reference sequence). V dropped 7 bases and J dropped 4 bases, with 16 bases sitting between them. The CDR3 is made up of 14 amino acids. In DNA, the CDR3 is TGTGCCAGCAAATTACAGGGTTCGGGCACTGAAGCTTTCTTT. Its translation is CASKLQGSGTEAFF.

In this sample, this clonotype turned up a few times. The chain couples TRBV7-2 to TRBJ1-2, with 7 bases lining up with TRBD1. Germline V CDR1 and CDR2: SGHTA, FQGNSA. V lost 7 bases, J lost 13 bases, and 18 bases stayed unmatched. The CDR3 runs to 14 residues. The CDR3 DNA reads as TGTGCCAGCACCAGACCGGGACAGAGGTACTTTGGCACCTTC. Protein: CASTRPGQRYFGTF.

This clonotype was detected a few times. The CDR3 sequence is CASSGAAGGYYGYTF. CDR3 nucleotides: TGTGCCAGCAGCGGAGCGGCAGGGGGTTACTATGGCTACACCTTC. The chain is built from TRBV7-9 and TRBJ1-2; 7 bases agree with TRBD1. The ends lost 5 bases at V and 3 bases at J; junction bases unmatched: 9. The CDR3 has 15 amino acids. CDR1 is SEHNR, CDR2 FQNEAQ, per germline (reference sequence).

This clonotype was counted only a few times. J is TRBJ1-1 and V is TRBV14; possibly TRBD1 for D (5 bases). V gave up 1 base and J gave up 5 bases, with 20 bases separating them. Germline V gives CDR1 SGHDN, CDR2 FVKESK. This CDR3 contains 17 residues. CDR3 in DNA: TGTGCCAGCAGCCAAGTAGGGTCGGACATCGCTTTGACTGAAGCTTTCTTT. Encoded protein: CASSQVGSDIALTEAFF.

This clonotype was observed a few times. This sequence joins TRBV5-5 and TRBJ2-3, with no clear D. In germline, CDR1 is SGHKS, CDR2 YYEKEE (reference sequence). This CDR3 comprises 14 residues. The V and J ends lost 0 bases and 2 bases respectively, with 7 bases between them. For the CDR3, the DNA is TGTGCCAGCAGCTTGGATGGGGACACAGATACGCAGTATTTT. Its translation: CASSLDGDTDTQYF.

The chain carries TRBV29-1 and TRBJ2-3; 8 nucleotides align to TRBD2. The CDR3 length is 14 residues. With 5 bases clipped from V and 0 bases from J, the junction kept 4 bases outside the gene matches. CDR1 SQVTM and CDR2 ANQGSEA come from the germline V gene. The CDR3 spells CSVPAGASTDTQYF. Written as DNA, the CDR3 is TGCAGCGTTCCAGCGGGAGCGAGCACAGATACGCAGTATTTT.

V usage is TRBV5-1 and J usage is TRBJ1-1; no definite D call. The CDR3 has 15 amino acids. The germline gives CDR1 SGHRS, CDR2 YFSETQ. The ends were cut back, 3 bases at V and 1 base at J, with 13 bases in the middle. This chain's CDR3 is CASSSLIDKNTEAFF. The CDR3 DNA reads as TGCGCCAGCAGCTCCCTAATCGACAAGAACACTGAAGCTTTCTTT.

This clonotype was seen only a few times. This chain joins TRBV7-3 and TRBJ2-3; 9 bases align to TRBD1. V was pared by 3 bases and J by 3 bases, with 7 bases of the junction left unmatched. This CDR3 region has 16 residues. Germline lookup yields CDR1 SGHTA and CDR2 FQGTGA. This chain's CDR3 is CASSFTGGSRTDTQYF. The DNA for the CDR3 is TGTGCCAGCAGCTTTACAGGGGGCTCGCGTACAGATACGCAGTATTTT.

This clonotype was seen a handful of times. The chain is built from TRBV20-1 and TRBJ2-1; TRBD2 might be the D (6 bases). The V gene's germline CDR1 is DFQATT and CDR2 SNEGSKA (reference sequence). This CDR3 comprises 14 residues. V dropped 4 bases and J dropped 8 bases, with 18 bases sitting between them. The CDR3 region is CSAIRLDENDEQFF. The CDR3 region has the DNA TGCAGTGCTATCCGACTAGACGAGAATGATGAGCAGTTCTTC.

The chain combines TRBV9 with TRBJ1-3; no clear D gene. With 3 bases removed from V and 0 bases from J, the gap between germline ends came to 7 bases. Germline V lookup: CDR1 SGDLS, CDR2 YYNGEE. The CDR3 totals 14 residues. The CDR3 coding sequence is TGTGCCAGCAGCGCGGACGGCTCTGGAAACACCATATATTTT. This codes for CASSADGSGNTIYF.

This clonotype has just a few counts. This rearrangement joins TRBV7-7 to TRBJ2-1; D might be TRBD1 (5 bases). V lost 2 bases, J lost 0 bases, and 17 bases lay in between. The CDR3 loop spans 18 amino acids. Germline V gives CDR1 SSHAT, CDR2 FNYEAQ (reference sequence). The CDR3 DNA sequence: TGTGCCAGCAGCTTAACCCCGTGGGGCCCGAGCTCCTACAATGAGCAGTTCTTC. Amino acid sequence: CASSLTPWGPSSYNEQFF.

This clonotype was counted between two and nine times. The rearrangement links TRBV12-3 or TRBV12-4 to TRBJ2-1; D is possibly TRBD1 (5 bases). The V end lost 7 bases, the J end lost 0 bases, and 16 bases lay between the germline ends. This CDR3 spans 16 amino acids. CDR3: CASTPVGAFSYNEQFF. CDR3 bases: TGTGCCAGCACCCCGGTTGGGGCATTCTCCTACAATGAGCAGTTCTTC.

This clonotype was recorded a few times. The V and J genes are TRBV27 and TRBJ2-1, with 7 bases lining up with TRBD2. CDR3 length equals 13 residues. V lost 6 bases and J lost 10; bases outside the gene matches: 9. Looked up from germline, CDR1 is MNHEY and CDR2 is SMNVEV (reference sequence). The CDR3 sequence: CASSVDSAGEQFF. CDR3 in DNA: TGTGCCAGCAGCGTAGACTCAGCGGGAGAGCAGTTCTTC.

This clonotype was found a few times. This rearrangement joins TRBV2 to TRBJ1-4; no clear D. The length of the CDR3 is 13 residues. Germline-derived CDR1 and CDR2 are SNHLY and FYNNEI. Trimming took 3 bases from V and 7 from J, leaving 9 bases between them. Here the CDR3 reads CASSDLRFEKLFF. The CDR3 DNA reads TGTGCCAGCAGTGATCTCCGATTTGAAAAACTGTTTTTT.

The V gene is TRBV2, the J gene TRBJ1-5; D might be TRBD1 (5 bases). Germline-derived CDR1 and CDR2 are SNHLY and FYNNEI. The CDR3 spans 15 residues. Between the trimmed V and J ends, which lost 1 base and 4 bases, there was a span of 11 bases. CDR3: CASSEEQGGNQPQHF. CDR3 in DNA: TGTGCCAGCAGTGAAGAGCAGGGTGGTAATCAGCCCCAGCATTTT.

This clonotype was seen more than once but under ten times. The chain carries TRBV7-9 and TRBJ2-7; 10 nucleotides line up with TRBD2. The CDR3 has 16 amino acids. Germline V gives CDR1 SEHNR, CDR2 FQNEAQ (reference sequence). V was clipped by 2 bases and J by 7 bases; unmatched bases: 11. The CDR3: CASSLIADSSGGEQYF. CDR3 sequence (DNA): TGTGCCAGCAGCTTAATAGCGGACAGTAGCGGGGGGGAGCAGTACTTC.

The V and J genes are TRBV7-9 and TRBJ1-2; D is perhaps TRBD1 (5 bases). The CDR3 has 14 residues. Per the germline V gene, CDR1 is SEHNR and CDR2 is FQNEAQ (reference sequence). V lost 6 bases and J 6 bases, leaving 17 bases between the germline ends. The CDR3 sequence: CASSLTGVLNGYTF. The CDR3 coding sequence is TGTGCCAGCAGTCTCACGGGGGTCCTAAATGGCTACACCTTC.

In its sample, this clonotype was seen a few times. The chain couples TRBV6-2 or TRBV6-3 to TRBJ2-7, with 10 nucleotides matching TRBD1. CDR3 length equals 15 residues. CDR1 and CDR2 from the germline V gene are MNHEY and SVGEGT. Trimming removed 4 bases from V and 3 bases from J; junction bases left unmatched: 6. CDR3 DNA sequence: TGTGCCAGCAGTTCCGGGACAGGGGTAGGCTACGAGCAGTACTTC. Translation gives CASSSGTGVGYEQYF.